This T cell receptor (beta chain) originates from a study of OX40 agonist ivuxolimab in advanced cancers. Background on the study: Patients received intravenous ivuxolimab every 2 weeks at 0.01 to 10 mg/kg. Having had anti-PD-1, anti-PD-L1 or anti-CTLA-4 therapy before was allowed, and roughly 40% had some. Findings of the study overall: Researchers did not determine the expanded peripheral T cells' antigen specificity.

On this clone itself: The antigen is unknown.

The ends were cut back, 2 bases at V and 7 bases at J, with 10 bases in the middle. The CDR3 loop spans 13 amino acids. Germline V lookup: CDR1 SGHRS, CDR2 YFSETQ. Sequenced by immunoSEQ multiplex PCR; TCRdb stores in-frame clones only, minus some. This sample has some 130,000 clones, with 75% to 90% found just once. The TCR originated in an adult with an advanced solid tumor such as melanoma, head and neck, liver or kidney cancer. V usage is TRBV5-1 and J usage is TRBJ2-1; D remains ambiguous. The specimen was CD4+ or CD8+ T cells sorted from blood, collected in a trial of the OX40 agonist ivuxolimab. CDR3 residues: CASSLNLGNEQFF. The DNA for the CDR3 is TGCGCCAGCAGCTTAAACCTGGGGAATGAGCAGTTCTTC.